The rows below give T cell receptor beta chains drawn from one sample of a study of blood T cell repertoires in COVID-19. Assay used: immunoSEQ multiplex PCR; TCRdb lists only in-frame clones, some missing. The sample holds tens of thousands of clones; around 90% are singletons and the top ten take roughly 15%. The sample consisted of peripheral blood. The receptors were sampled from a male donor with acute or convalescent COVID-19. Both conserved end residues are part of each CDR3. A D gene is named only where the DNA matches it firmly. Rows give clone size only sometimes, using once, few, many, or a class for an expanded clone.

clone size: -
V gene: TRBV27
J gene: TRBJ2-4
D gene: -
CDR3 protein: CASSFRANLAKNIQYF
CDR3 DNA: TGTGCCAGCAGTTTCAGGGCGAACCTAGCCAAAAACATTCAGTACTTC

clone size: -
V gene: TRBV6-2/TRBV6-3
J gene: TRBJ2-7
D gene: -
CDR3 protein: CASSTVGQPIQDEQYF
CDR3 DNA: TGTGCCAGCAGCACAGTTGGACAGCCGATTCAGGACGAGCAGTACTTC

clone size: -
V gene: TRBV14
J gene: TRBJ2-1
D gene: TRBD1
CDR3 protein: CASSHDIGGQGYNEQFF
CDR3 DNA: TGTGCCAGCAGCCATGACATAGGGGGACAGGGTTACAATGAGCAGTTCTTC

clone size: -
V gene: TRBV18
J gene: TRBJ1-3
D gene: -
CDR3 protein: CASSRAGINSGNTIYF
CDR3 DNA: TGTGCCAGCTCACGGGCGGGAATCAACTCTGGAAACACCATATATTTT

clone size: once
V gene: TRBV5-1
J gene: TRBJ2-3
D gene: TRBD2
CDR3 protein: CASSLVTSGGDTQYF
CDR3 DNA: TGCGCCAGCAGCTTGGTGACTAGCGGGGGGGATACGCAGTATTTT

clone size: -
V gene: TRBV7-6
J gene: TRBJ2-5
D gene: -
CDR3 protein: CASSSTQGGAETQYF
CDR3 DNA: TGTGCCAGCAGCTCCACCCAAGGGGGGGCAGAGACCCAGTACTTC

clone size: -
V gene: TRBV5-1
J gene: TRBJ1-1
D gene: TRBD1
CDR3 protein: CASSLAGQGRSGTTEAFF
CDR3 DNA: TGCGCCAGCAGCTTGGCGGGACAGGGGCGGAGTGGGACCACTGAAGCTTTCTTT

clone size: -
V gene: TRBV7-9
J gene: TRBJ1-4
D gene: TRBD1
CDR3 protein: CASSSPGGTGAEKLFF
CDR3 DNA: TGTGCCAGCAGCTCGCCGGGCGGGACAGGGGCAGAAAAACTGTTTTTT

clone size: once
V gene: TRBV5-1
J gene: TRBJ2-5
D gene: -
CDR3 protein: CASSLDRVEETQYF
CDR3 DNA: TGCGCCAGCAGCTTGGACAGGGTTGAAGAGACCCAGTACTTC

clone size: -
V gene: TRBV12-5
J gene: TRBJ2-5
D gene: -
CDR3 protein: CASGPDQETQYF
CDR3 DNA: TGTGCTAGTGGCCCCGACCAAGAGACCCAGTACTTC

clone size: once
V gene: TRBV2
J gene: TRBJ1-1
D gene: -
CDR3 protein: CASTRGEETEAFF
CDR3 DNA: TGTGCCAGCACCCGGGGGGAGGAGACTGAAGCTTTCTTT